This TCR beta chain was recovered during a study of T cells in Graves' hyperthyroidism and ophthalmopathy. Study-level points and caveats: Within blood appeared most thyroid clonotypes that had expanded above 0.001. In validation, the model predicted ophthalmopathy. These predictions came a median about 6.5 months before onset. A model built on 13 V-J features separated ophthalmopathy from stable hyperthyroidism.

The germline V and J ends were trimmed by 0 bases and 3 bases, with 9 bases remaining between them. This CDR3 has 15 amino acids. The V gene's germline CDR1 is LGHDT and CDR2 YNNKEL (reference sequence). Comments on this clonotype: Its antigen is not known.

Amplified TCR beta CDR3 regions came from RNA transcripts. A first-round RT-PCR of the TCR CDR3 used the HTBI primer set. TCRdb re-derived calls from the multiplex PCR reads in MiXCR, one entry per CDR3 protein. The sample has around 620,000 distinct CDR3 sequences; about half are singletons. The sequenced material came from peripheral blood or thyroid tissue (not recorded which). This TCR was sampled from an adult woman with Graves' disease, either hyperthyroidism or ophthalmopathy (not recorded which). The V gene is TRBV3-1, the J gene TRBJ1-3; D remains ambiguous. In nucleotides, the CDR3 is TGTGCCAGCAGCCAAGACCGGGGTCTTGGAAACACCATATATTTT. This codes for CASSQDRGLGNTIYF.